The 12 T cell receptor beta chains below all came from one sample that was sequenced in a study of blood T cell repertoires in COVID-19. Method: immunoSEQ multiplex PCR; TCRdb's copy keeps in-frame clones and lacks some. The sample carries about 68,000 clones, around 82% recorded once. The sample comprised peripheral blood. These receptors originate from a man in his fifties or sixties with active COVID-19.

This rearrangement joins TRBV24-1 to TRBJ2-6; 7 bases line up with TRBD1. The CDR3 is 16 residues long. The germline V gene encodes CDR1 KGHDR and CDR2 SFDVKD. The junction had 10 bases not matched to a gene; V was cut back by 6 bases and J by 6 bases. The CDR3 region is CATSKTGESEANVLTF. CDR3 sequence (DNA): TGTGCCACCAGTAAAACAGGGGAGTCGGAGGCCAACGTCCTGACTTTC.

The chain couples TRBV19 to TRBJ2-1, with 10 bases lining up with TRBD2. CDR1 LNHDA and CDR2 SQIVND come from the germline V gene (reference sequence). The CDR3 is 13 residues long. Trimming cost V 5 bases and J 8 bases; bases outside gene matches: 3. DNA for the CDR3: TGTGCCAGTAGTGTGGGACTAGCGTATGAGCAGTTCTTC. Translated: CASSVGLAYEQFF.

The CDR3: CSVEMGQIYGYTF. The CDR3 DNA sequence: TGCAGCGTTGAAATGGGGCAGATCTATGGCTACACCTTC. V and J are TRBV29-1 and TRBJ1-2; D may be TRBD1 (5 bases). In germline, CDR1 is SQVTM, CDR2 ANQGSEA. The CDR3 covers 13 residues. Trimming removed 2 bases at V and 4 bases at J, with 11 bases between.

The chain has TRBV11-2 and TRBJ2-2, with 7 bases identical to TRBD2. J was trimmed by 4 bases and V by 0 bases; bases with no gene match: 2. Germline V CDR1 and CDR2: SGHAT, FQNNGV. The CDR3 runs 15 residues. The CDR3 DNA sequence: TGTGCCAGCAGCTTAGAGGGAGGGGCCACCGGGGAGCTGTTTTTT. Translating it yields CASSLEGGATGELFF.

The genes are TRBV5-1 and TRBJ2-7, with TRBD1 as a possible D gene (7 bases). Trimming stripped 4 bases from V and 2 bases from J, with 19 bases between. Per germline, CDR1 SGHRS and CDR2 YFSETQ. The CDR3 has 16 amino acids. CDR3 DNA sequence: TGCGCCAGCAGCGACCAGGGGGGCCACCAAACCTACGAGCAGTACTTC. Protein: CASSDQGGHQTYEQYF.

The V and J genes are TRBV20-1 and TRBJ1-1, with 7 bases identical to TRBD1. The CDR3 runs to 12 residues. CDR1 and CDR2 (germline): DFQATT, SNEGSKA (reference sequence). Trimming took 3 bases from V and 8 from J; bases not matched to a gene: 6. In DNA, the CDR3 is TGCAGTGCTAGTAGGGGGCTAGGCGAAGCTTTCTTT. Translation gives CSASRGLGEAFF.

The rearrangement uses TRBV29-1 and TRBJ2-7; 11 nucleotides match TRBD1. This CDR3 has 13 residues. Per the germline V gene, CDR1 is SQVTM and CDR2 is ANQGSEA. V shed 6 bases, J shed 3 bases, and the junction held 4 bases outside the gene matches. In nucleotides, the CDR3 is TGCAGCGTCAGGGACAGGGGGAACTACGAGCAGTACTTC. Its translation is CSVRDRGNYEQYF.

The chain couples TRBV4-1 to TRBJ1-6; the D is unclear. This CDR3 is 15 amino acids long. Trimming took off 4 bases at V and 5 bases at J, with 12 bases between the two ends. Germline V lookup: CDR1 MGHRA, CDR2 YSYEKL. Written as DNA, the CDR3 is TGCGCCAGCAGCCCCAAACACCCAAATAATTCACCCCTCCACTTT. As protein: CASSPKHPNNSPLHF.

J is TRBJ2-2 and V is TRBV3-1 (or the pseudogene TRBV3-2); a weak D match, TRBD2 (6 bases). This CDR3 has 13 residues. The V and J ends lost 4 bases and 6 bases respectively, with 9 bases between them. CDR1 is LGHDT and CDR2 is YNNKEL in the germline V gene (reference sequence). The CDR3, as DNA: TGTGCCAGCAGCCGAGGGGAGGCCGGGGAGCTGTTTTTT. Its protein product is CASSRGEAGELFF.

The rearrangement links TRBV28 to TRBJ1-3; possible D gene TRBD1, 6 bases. The CDR3 spans 15 residues. V lost 5 bases, J lost 4 bases, and 15 bases lay in between. Germline CDR1 and CDR2: MDHEN and SYDVKM. CDR3 residues: CASSITGTQGNTIYF. CDR3 nucleotide sequence: TGTGCCAGCAGTATTACCGGGACACAAGGAAACACCATATATTTT.

V gene TRBV5-6 combines with J gene TRBJ2-6; TRBD1 matches 9 bases. Germline V lookup: CDR1 SGHDT, CDR2 YYEEEE. This CDR3 is 17 amino acids long. V gave up 4 bases and J gave up 6 bases; unmatched junction bases: 11. CDR3 in DNA: TGTGCCAGCAGCGACCGGGACAGGGCTTTATTGGCCAACGTCCTGACTTTC. This gives the protein CASSDRDRALLANVLTF.

J is TRBJ1-3 and V is TRBV14, with no clear D. Germline values: CDR1 SGHDN, CDR2 FVKESK. Deletions cut 4 bases from V and 0 bases from J, with 13 bases between. The CDR3 loop spans 16 amino acids. As DNA, the CDR3 is TGTGCCAGCAGCCCTCAAGCGTTACTCTCTGGAAACACCATATATTTT. Translating it yields CASSPQALLSGNTIYF.